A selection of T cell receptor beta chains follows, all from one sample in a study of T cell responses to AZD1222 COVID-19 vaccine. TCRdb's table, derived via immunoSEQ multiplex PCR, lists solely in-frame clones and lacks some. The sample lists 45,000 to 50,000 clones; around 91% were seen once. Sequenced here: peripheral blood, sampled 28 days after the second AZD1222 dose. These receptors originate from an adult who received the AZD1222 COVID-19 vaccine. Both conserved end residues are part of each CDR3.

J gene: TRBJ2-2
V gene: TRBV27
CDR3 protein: CASSFLHPGTSGTGELFF

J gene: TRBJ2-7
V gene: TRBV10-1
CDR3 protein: CASSAGQGNYEQYF

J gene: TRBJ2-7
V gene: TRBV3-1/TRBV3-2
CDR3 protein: CASSQRRSYEQYF

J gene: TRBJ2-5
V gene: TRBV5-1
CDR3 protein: CASSLAGVGGVETQYF

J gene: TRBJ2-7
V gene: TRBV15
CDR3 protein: CATSSRGTGDREQYF

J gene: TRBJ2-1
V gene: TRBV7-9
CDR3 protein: CASSLAELGLSSYNEQFF

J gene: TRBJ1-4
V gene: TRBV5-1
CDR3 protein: CASSSGYYEKLFF

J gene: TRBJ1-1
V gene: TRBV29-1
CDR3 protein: CSVELGTEAFF

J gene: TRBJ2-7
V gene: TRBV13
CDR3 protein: CASSFATGGSYEQYF

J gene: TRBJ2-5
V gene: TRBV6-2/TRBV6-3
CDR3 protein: CASSDPPRTQETQYF

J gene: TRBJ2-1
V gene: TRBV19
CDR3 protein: CASSTKNEQFF

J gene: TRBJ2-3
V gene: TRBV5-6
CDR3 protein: CASSFRRVGHTQYF

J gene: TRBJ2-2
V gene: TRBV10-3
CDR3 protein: CATLAGGRGDGELFF

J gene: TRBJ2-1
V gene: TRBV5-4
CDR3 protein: CASSPMTSGNDEQFF

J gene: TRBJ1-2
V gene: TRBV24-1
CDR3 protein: CATGDGGGYTF

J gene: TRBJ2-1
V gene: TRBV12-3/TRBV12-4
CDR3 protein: CASSLTVPEQFF

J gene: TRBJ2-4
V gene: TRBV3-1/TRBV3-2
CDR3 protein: CASSQEIGAKNIQYF

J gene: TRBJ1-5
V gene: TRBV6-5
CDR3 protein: CASRGTVNQPQHF

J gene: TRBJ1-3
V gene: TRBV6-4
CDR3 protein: CASRFGSLNSGNTIYF

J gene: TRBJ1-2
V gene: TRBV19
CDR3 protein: CASNTDRNYGYTF

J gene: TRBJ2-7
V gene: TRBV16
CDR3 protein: CASSPLAVGGEQYF

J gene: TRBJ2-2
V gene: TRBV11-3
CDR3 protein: CASSPPGRTGELFF

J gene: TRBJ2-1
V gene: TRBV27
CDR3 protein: CASRDRGGSYNEQFF

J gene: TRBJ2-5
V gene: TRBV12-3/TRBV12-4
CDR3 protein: CASRRDSQETQYF

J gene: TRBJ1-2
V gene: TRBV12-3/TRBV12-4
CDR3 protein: CASSQAGDGYTF

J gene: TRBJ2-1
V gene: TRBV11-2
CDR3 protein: CASSFRTSLGSYNEQFF

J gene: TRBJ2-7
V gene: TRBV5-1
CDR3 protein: CASSGLAASYEQYF

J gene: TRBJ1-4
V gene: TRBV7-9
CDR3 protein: CASSEYRGLGEKLFF

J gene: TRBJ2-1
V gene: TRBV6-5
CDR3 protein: CASSFHSGGTYNEQFF

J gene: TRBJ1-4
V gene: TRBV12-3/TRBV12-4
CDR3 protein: CASSLQRNEKLFF

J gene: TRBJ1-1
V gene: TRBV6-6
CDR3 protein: CASSPRTEPTEAFF

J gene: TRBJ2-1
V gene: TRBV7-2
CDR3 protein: CASTAGTAYNEQFF

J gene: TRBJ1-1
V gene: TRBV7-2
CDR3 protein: CASSEIPNTEAFF

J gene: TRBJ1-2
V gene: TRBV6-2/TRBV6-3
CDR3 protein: CASSWRDRVGYGYTF

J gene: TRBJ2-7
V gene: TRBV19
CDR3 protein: CASSVSRGSGEQYF

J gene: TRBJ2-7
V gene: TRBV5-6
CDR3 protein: CASSLGTGTYEQYF

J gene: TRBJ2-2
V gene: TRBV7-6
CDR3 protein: CASSLAPGQGTGELFF

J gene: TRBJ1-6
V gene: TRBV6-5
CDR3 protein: CASSLTRTGVSPLHF

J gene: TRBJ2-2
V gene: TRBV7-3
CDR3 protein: CASSDMRTGELFF

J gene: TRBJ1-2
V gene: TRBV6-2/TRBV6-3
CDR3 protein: CASSYSDNYGYTF

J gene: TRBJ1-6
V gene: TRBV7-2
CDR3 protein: CASSSTGTRDNSPLHF

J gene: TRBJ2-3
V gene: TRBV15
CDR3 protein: CATSRDLTGITDTQYF

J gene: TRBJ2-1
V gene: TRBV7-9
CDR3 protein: CASSGSGGARGNNEQFF

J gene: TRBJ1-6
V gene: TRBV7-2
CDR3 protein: CASSFRDRGSPLHF

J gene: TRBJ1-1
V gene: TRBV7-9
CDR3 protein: CASSARASGRTEAFF

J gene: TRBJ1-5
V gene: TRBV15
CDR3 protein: CATSRITEWSPQHF